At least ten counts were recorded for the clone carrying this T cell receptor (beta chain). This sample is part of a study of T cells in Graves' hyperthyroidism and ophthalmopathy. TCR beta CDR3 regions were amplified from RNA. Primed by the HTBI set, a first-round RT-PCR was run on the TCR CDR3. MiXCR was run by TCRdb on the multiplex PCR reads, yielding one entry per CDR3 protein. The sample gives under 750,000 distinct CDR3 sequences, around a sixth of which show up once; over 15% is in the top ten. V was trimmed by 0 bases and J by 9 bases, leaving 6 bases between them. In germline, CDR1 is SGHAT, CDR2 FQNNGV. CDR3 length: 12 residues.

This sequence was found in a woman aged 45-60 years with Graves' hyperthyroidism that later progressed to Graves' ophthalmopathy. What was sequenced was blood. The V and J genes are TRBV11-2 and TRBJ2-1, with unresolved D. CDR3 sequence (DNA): TGTGCCAGCAGCTTAGACAGTATTGAGCAGTTCTTC. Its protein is CASSLDSIEQFF.